This T cell receptor (beta chain) was profiled in a study of post-analysis software for immune sequencing data. Study observations and caveats: Comparison of patients with controls showed about 5 TRBV segments more frequent in patients, TRBV5-6, TRBV5-1 and TRBV20-1 among them.

Germline CDR1 and CDR2: DFQATT and SNEGSKA (reference sequence). The CDR3 length is 13 residues. Between the trimmed V and J ends, which lost 0 bases and 3 bases, there was a span of 9 bases. Sequencing libraries made from TCR beta cDNA carried unique molecular identifiers. TCRdb re-analysed the PCR reads in MiXCR, keeping a single row per CDR3 protein. Among about 540,000 distinct CDR3 sequences listed, 30% to 40% were seen once. Points on this clonotype: Its specificity is unknown.

The chain links TRBV20-1 to TRBJ2-7; D is undetermined. Sequencing used blood. This TCR came from a girl aged 2 to 17 with multiple sclerosis. In nucleotides, the CDR3 is TGCAGTGCTAGAGATGGCACGGGCTACGAGCAGTACTTC. Its translation: CSARDGTGYEQYF.